This T cell receptor beta chain was observed in a study of blood T cell repertoires in COVID-19. Study summary: Specimens from acute and convalescent COVID-19 originated in the United States, Italy and Spain.

V was clipped by 4 bases and J by 2 bases; unmatched bases: 12. The CDR3 length is 17 residues. Germline CDR1 SNHLY, CDR2 FYNNEI. In the authors' workflow: Estimation of nucleated cell counts relied on the amplification of reference gene primers. The protocol was immunoSEQ multiplex PCR, while the TCRdb copy is restricted to in-frame clones and leaves out a portion. V and J calls and clone size are as listed in that table; D and trimming were resolved from the DNA. The table lists 250,000 to 300,000 clones, more than 75% of them singletons, with about 2.5% in the top ten. Participants spanned ages roughly 18 to 95 years and resided in over 20 US areas.

This chain links TRBV2 with TRBJ2-3; 7 bases fit TRBD2. This sequence was found in a woman aged 40 to 50 with acute COVID-19. Material: PBMCs or T cells enriched from blood (not recorded which). The DNA of the CDR3 is TGTGCCAGCAGTGTCGCGACTCGAGCGGGGAACACAGATACGCAGTATTTT. Encoded protein: CASSVATRAGNTDTQYF. The full variable domain, completed using reference TRBV2 and TRBJ2-3, is EPEVTQTPSHQVTQMGQEVILRCVPISNHLYFYWYRQILGQKVEFLVSFYNNEISEKSEIFDDQFSVERPDGSNFTLKIRSTKLEDSAMYFCASSVATRAGNTDTQYFGPGTRLTVL.